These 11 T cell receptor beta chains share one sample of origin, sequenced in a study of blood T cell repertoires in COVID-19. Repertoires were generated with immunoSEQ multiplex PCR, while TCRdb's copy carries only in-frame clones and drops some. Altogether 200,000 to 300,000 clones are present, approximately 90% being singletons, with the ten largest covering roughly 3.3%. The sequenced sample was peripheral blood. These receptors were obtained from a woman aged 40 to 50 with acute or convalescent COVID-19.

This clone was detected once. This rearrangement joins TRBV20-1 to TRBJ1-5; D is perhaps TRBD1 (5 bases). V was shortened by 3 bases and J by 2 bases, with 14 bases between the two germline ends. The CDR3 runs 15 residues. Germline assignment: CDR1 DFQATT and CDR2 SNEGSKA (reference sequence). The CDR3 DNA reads TGCAGTGCTAGTCCGGGGACTCTTCGCAATCAGCCCCAGCATTTT. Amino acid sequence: CSASPGTLRNQPQHF.

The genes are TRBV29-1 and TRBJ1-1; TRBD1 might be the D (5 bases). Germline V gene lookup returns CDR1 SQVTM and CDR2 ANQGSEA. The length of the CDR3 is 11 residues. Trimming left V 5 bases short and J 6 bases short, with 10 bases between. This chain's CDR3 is CSVWSRAEAFF. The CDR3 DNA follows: TGCAGCGTTTGGAGCAGGGCTGAAGCTTTCTTT.

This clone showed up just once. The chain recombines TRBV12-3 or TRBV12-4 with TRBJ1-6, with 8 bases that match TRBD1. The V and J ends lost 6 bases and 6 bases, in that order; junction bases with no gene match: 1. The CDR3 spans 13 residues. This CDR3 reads CASRQGGNSPLHF. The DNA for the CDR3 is TGTGCCAGCAGACAGGGGGGTAATTCACCCCTCCACTTT.

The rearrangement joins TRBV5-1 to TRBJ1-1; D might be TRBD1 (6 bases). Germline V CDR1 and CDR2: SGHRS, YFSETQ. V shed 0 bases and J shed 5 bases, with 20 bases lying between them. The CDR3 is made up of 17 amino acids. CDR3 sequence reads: CASSLGGGSGRETEAFF. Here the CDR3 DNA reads TGCGCCAGCAGCTTGGGGGGGGGCTCAGGGCGAGAGACTGAAGCTTTCTTT.

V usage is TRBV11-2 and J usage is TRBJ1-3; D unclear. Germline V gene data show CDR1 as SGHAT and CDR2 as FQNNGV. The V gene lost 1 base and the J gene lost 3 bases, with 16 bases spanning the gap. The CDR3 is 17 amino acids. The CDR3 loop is CASSLGAAGIIGNTIYF. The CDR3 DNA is TGTGCCAGCAGCTTAGGAGCGGCAGGAATCATTGGAAACACCATATATTTT.

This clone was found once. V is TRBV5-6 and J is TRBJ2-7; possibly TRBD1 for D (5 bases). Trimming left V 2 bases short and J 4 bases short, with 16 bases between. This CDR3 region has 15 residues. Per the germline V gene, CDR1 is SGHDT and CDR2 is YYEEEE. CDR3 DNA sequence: TGTGCCAGCAGCTTTGATCTGGGCACAGGATACGAGCAGTACGTC. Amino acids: CASSFDLGTGYEQYV.

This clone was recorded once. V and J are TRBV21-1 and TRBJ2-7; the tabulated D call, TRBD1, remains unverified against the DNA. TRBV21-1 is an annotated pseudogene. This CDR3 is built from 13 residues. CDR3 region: CASSKERGHEQYV. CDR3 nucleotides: TGTGCCAGCAGCAAAGAAAGGGGCCACGAGCAGTACGTC.

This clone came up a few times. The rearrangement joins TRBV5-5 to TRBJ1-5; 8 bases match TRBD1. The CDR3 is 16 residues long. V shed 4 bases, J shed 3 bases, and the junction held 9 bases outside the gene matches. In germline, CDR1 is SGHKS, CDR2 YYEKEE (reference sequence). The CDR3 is CASSRGTGDFNQPQHF. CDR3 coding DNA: TGTGCCAGCAGCCGCGGGACAGGCGACTTCAATCAGCCCCAGCATTTT.

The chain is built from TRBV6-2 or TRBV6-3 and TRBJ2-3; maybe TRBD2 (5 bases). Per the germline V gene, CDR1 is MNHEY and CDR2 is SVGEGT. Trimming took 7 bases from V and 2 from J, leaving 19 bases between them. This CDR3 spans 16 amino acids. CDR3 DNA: TGTGCCAGCACCCCCCTAGCCCCGAGGGTCACAGATACGCAGTATTTT. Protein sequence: CASTPLAPRVTDTQYF.

CDR3 protein: CATSWEADTQYF. The CDR3 nucleotides read TGTGCCACCTCCTGGGAGGCAGATACGCAGTATTTT. V gene TRBV2 combines with J gene TRBJ2-3; TRBD2 might be the D (6 bases). This CDR3 has 12 amino acids. The germline V gene has CDR1 SNHLY and CDR2 FYNNEI. The germline V and J ends were trimmed by 10 bases and 4 bases, with 12 bases remaining between them.

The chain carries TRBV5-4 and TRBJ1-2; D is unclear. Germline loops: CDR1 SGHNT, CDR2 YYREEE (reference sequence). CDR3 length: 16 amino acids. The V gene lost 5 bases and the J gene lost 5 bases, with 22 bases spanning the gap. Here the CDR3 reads CASSFGIGRDWYGYTF. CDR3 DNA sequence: TGTGCCAGCAGTTTTGGTATCGGCCGAGACTGGTATGGCTACACCTTC.